One and the same sample provided the 18 T cell receptor beta chains below, sequenced in a study of shared clonotypes between healthy human individuals. Clones were read by immunoSEQ multiplex PCR, and TCRdb kept only the in-frame ones, dropping some. The sample shows about 1.5 million clones, 95% to 99% of them seen only once. Sequencing was performed on naive CD4+ T cells sorted from blood. Subset described: CD45RA+ positively selected. The receptor set was obtained from a man aged 25 to 40 in good health.

The chain recombines TRBV11-2 with TRBJ2-3; D is unresolved. Trimming took off 1 base at V and 2 bases at J, with 16 bases between the two ends. Germline CDR1 SGHAT, CDR2 FQNNGV. The CDR3 sequence is 17 residues long. CDR3 DNA sequence: TGTGCCAGCAGCTTAGGCCCGGAGAGCAGACACACAGATACGCAGTATTTT. Its protein product is CASSLGPESRHTDTQYF. Full variable domain (outside the CDR3, taken from reference TRBV11-2 and TRBJ2-3): EAGVAQSPRYKIIEKRQSVAFWCNPISGHATLYWYQQILGQGPKLLIQFQNNGVVDDSQLPKDRFSAERLKGVDSTLKIQPAKLEDSAVYLCASSLGPESRHTDTQYFGPGTRLTVL.

The gene calls are TRBV4-3 and TRBJ2-7; a weak D match, TRBD1 (5 bases). The germline CDR1 and CDR2 sequences are LGHNA and YSLEER. The CDR3 totals 19 residues. Trimming left V 4 bases short and J 5 bases short, with 30 bases between. CDR3 DNA: TGCGCCAGCAGCCCGTCGAAGCCATCGACAGCCCCGCGATGGAACGAGCAGTACTTC. As protein: CASSPSKPSTAPRWNEQYF.

This chain links TRBV5-4 with TRBJ2-2; weak D call: TRBD2 (5 bases). V was cut by 1 base and J by 1 base, with 8 bases left in between. The CDR3 is 15 amino acids. CDR1 is SGHNT and CDR2 is YYREEE in the germline V gene (reference sequence). The CDR3, as DNA: TGTGCCAGCAGCTTGCAACGGGGGAACACCGGGGAGCTGTTTTTT. Its protein is CASSLQRGNTGELFF.

The rearrangement joins TRBV10-2 to TRBJ1-3; TRBD1 might be the D (6 bases). Between the trimmed V and J ends, which lost 6 bases and 0 bases, there was a span of 9 bases. The length of the CDR3 is 14 residues. Germline V gives CDR1 WSHSY, CDR2 SAAADI. CDR3 amino acids: CASRDRFSGNTIYF. As DNA, the CDR3 is TGCGCCAGCAGGGACAGATTCTCTGGAAACACCATATATTTT.

The chain is built from TRBV7-8 and TRBJ1-2; no definite D call. CDR1 is SGHVS, CDR2 FQNEAQ, per germline. This CDR3 is built from 14 residues. V lost 4 bases to trimming and J lost 8 bases, with 17 bases between them. CDR3 nucleotides: TGTGCCAGCAGCTCCGATATTCGGTCCCAGGGCTACACCTTC. Amino acids: CASSSDIRSQGYTF.

This chain connects TRBV4-1 to TRBJ2-1; 7 nucleotides line up with TRBD2. The J segment lost 10 bases and the V segment lost 1 base, leaving 10 bases of the junction unmatched. CDR1 and CDR2 from the germline V gene are MGHRA and YSYEKL. This CDR3 is 15 amino acids long. Written as DNA, the CDR3 is TGCGCCAGCAGCCAAGGAGGAGCGGGACTACTAGAGCAGTTCTTC. Translated, it gives CASSQGGAGLLEQFF.

The CDR3 here is CASSPWAGLGNQPQHF. The CDR3 coding sequence is TGTGCCAGCAGTCCCTGGGCCGGGCTTGGCAATCAGCCCCAGCATTTT. The genes are TRBV6-6 and TRBJ1-5, with unresolved D. Trimming took 5 bases from V and 2 from J, leaving 16 bases between them. Germline V gives CDR1 MNHNY, CDR2 SVGAGI (reference sequence). CDR3 length equals 16 residues.

The chain uses TRBV10-2 and TRBJ2-6, with D tentatively TRBD1 (5 bases). CDR3 length: 16 amino acids. Germline CDR1 reads WSHSY; CDR2 reads SAAADI. Trimming cost V 0 bases and J 4 bases, with 10 bases left between them. The CDR3 DNA sequence: TGCGCCAGCAGTGAGTCCGGACATGCCGGGGCCAACGTCCTGACTTTC. This sequence encodes CASSESGHAGANVLTF.

V usage is TRBV28 and J usage is TRBJ2-1; TRBD2 agrees at 7 bases. In germline, CDR1 is MDHEN, CDR2 SYDVKM. CDR3 length: 20 residues. V gave up 4 bases and J gave up 9 bases; unmatched junction bases: 27. The CDR3 protein is CASSSLLVSMLAPGGVEQFF. The CDR3 bases are TGTGCCAGCAGTTCCTTACTCGTAAGTATGCTGGCGCCGGGAGGTGTTGAGCAGTTCTTC.

The chain uses TRBV5-1 and TRBJ2-1; perhaps TRBD2 as D (5 bases). Trimming pared 0 bases from V and 4 bases from J, leaving 14 bases between. Germline CDR1 SGHRS, CDR2 YFSETQ. There are 16 residues in the CDR3. The CDR3: CASSLVGSGLYNEQFF. CDR3 bases: TGCGCCAGCAGCTTGGTGGGCAGCGGATTATACAATGAGCAGTTCTTC.

V and J are TRBV10-2 and TRBJ2-3, with a tentative D call TRBD2 (6 bases). V lost 0 bases to trimming and J lost 8 bases, with 9 bases between them. CDR3 size: 13 residues. The germline gives CDR1 WSHSY, CDR2 SAAADI. The CDR3 DNA follows: TGCGCCAGCAGTGAGTCTGGAGGGGCTACGCAGTATTTT. The encoded protein is CASSESGGATQYF.

This chain uses TRBV4-1 with TRBJ1-4; 9 positions agree with TRBD1. The germline V gene has CDR1 MGHRA and CDR2 YSYEKL. V gave up 4 bases and J gave up 5 bases; unmatched junction bases: 5. This CDR3 region has 15 residues. The CDR3 reads CASSPAGTGNEKLFF. In DNA form, the CDR3 reads TGCGCCAGCAGCCCCGCCGGGACAGGGAATGAAAAACTGTTTTTT.

With respect to this clone: The same CDR3 is also encoded by other DNA sequences in this sample. The rearrangement uses TRBV6-6 and TRBJ2-7, with TRBD2 matching 9 bases. Germline V gives CDR1 MNHNY, CDR2 SVGAGI (reference sequence). The V gene end was trimmed by 8 bases and the J gene end by 4 bases; junction bases not matched to a gene: 3. This CDR3 is built from 12 residues. This chain's CDR3 is CASRLADYEQYF. The CDR3 DNA reads TGTGCCAGCCGACTAGCGGATTACGAGCAGTACTTC.

The genes are TRBV7-8 and TRBJ2-5, with unresolved D. CDR1 and CDR2 (germline): SGHVS, FQNEAQ. This CDR3 comprises 14 residues. Between the trimmed V and J ends, which lost 5 bases and 1 base, there was a span of 11 bases. CDR3 residues: CASSLQAFQETQYF. CDR3 bases: TGTGCCAGCAGCCTTCAGGCTTTCCAAGAGACCCAGTACTTC.

The rearrangement links TRBV5-1 to TRBJ2-5; perhaps TRBD2 as D (5 bases). V lost 3 bases to trimming and J lost 5 bases, with 11 bases between them. Germline V gene sequence: CDR1 SGHRS, CDR2 YFSETQ. The CDR3 runs 13 residues. This chain's CDR3 is CASSWMRGETQYF. DNA for the CDR3: TGCGCCAGCAGCTGGATGCGCGGGGAGACCCAGTACTTC. Based on the CDR3 plus reference TRBV5-1 and TRBJ2-5, the full variable domain is KAGVTQTPRYLIKTRGQQVTLSCSPISGHRSVSWYQQTPGQGLQFLFEYFSETQRNKGNFPGRFSGRQFSNSRSEMNVSTLELGDSALYLCASSWMRGETQYFGPGTRLLVL.

The chain carries TRBV7-9 and TRBJ2-7; no firm D call. The CDR3 runs to 13 residues. Germline values: CDR1 SEHNR, CDR2 FQNEAQ (reference sequence). Trimming shortened V by 1 base and J by 7 bases, and 11 bases separated the two germline ends. As DNA, the CDR3 is TGTGCCAGCAGCTTAGGGTGGGCTGAGGAGCAGTACTTC. It codes for CASSLGWAEEQYF.

V gene TRBV11-1 combines with J gene TRBJ1-1; D perhaps matches TRBD1 (5 bases). Trimming took off 5 bases at V and 4 bases at J, with 14 bases between the two ends. This CDR3 contains 14 residues. Germline V gene sequence: CDR1 SGHAT, CDR2 FQDESV (reference sequence). The DNA of the CDR3 is TGTGCCAGCAGCATCCAATACAGGAGCACTGAAGCTTTCTTT. Protein product: CASSIQYRSTEAFF.

V gene TRBV9 combines with J gene TRBJ2-2, with D possibly being TRBD1 (5 bases). This CDR3 has 17 amino acids. Germline assignment: CDR1 SGDLS and CDR2 YYNGEE. The V end lost 3 bases, the J end lost 0 bases, and 15 bases lay between the germline ends. DNA of the CDR3: TGTGCCAGCAGCGCTCCCCTGGGGCGAGCGAACACCGGGGAGCTGTTTTTT. The encoded protein is CASSAPLGRANTGELFF.